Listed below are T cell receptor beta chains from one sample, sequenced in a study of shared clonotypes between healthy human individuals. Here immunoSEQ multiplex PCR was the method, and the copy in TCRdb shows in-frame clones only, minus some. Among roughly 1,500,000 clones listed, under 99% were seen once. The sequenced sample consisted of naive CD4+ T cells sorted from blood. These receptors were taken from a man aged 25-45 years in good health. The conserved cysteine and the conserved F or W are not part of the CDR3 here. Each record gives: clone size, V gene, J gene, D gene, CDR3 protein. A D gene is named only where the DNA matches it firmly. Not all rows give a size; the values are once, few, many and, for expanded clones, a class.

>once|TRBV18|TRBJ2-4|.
ASSPRGGERKNIQY
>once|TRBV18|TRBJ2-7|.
ASSPQGTSVGYEQY
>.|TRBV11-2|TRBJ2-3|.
ASSLGAYTDTQY
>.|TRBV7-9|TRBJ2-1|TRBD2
ASSLWTSGSGNEQF
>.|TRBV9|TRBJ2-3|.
ASSVGSTDTQY
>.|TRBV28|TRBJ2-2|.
ASSFPPSQGPTNTGELF
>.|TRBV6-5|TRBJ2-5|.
ASSYSVTISRETQY
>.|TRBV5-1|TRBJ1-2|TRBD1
ASSSDRVGYT
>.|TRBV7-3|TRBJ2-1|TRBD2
ASSPGLDYNEQF
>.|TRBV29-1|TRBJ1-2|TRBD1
SARDREDYGYT
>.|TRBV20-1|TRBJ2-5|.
SAEWVSTQY
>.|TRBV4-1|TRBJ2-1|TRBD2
ASSLEGGRTDEQF
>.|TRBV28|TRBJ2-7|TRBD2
ASSEGTSGSYEQY
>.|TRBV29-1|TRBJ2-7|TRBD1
SVGRDRSYEQY
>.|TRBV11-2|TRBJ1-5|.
ASSLELRQPQH
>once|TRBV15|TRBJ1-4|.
ATSREAGAREKLF
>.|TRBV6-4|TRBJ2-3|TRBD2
ASSDQPLWLAGPDTQY
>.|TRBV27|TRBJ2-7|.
ASISSGEQY
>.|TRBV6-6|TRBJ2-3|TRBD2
ASSYGTSGTTDTQY
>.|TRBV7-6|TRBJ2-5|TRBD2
ASSYSGIQETQY
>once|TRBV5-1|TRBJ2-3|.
ASSLLSARTNTDTQY
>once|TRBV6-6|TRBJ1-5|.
ASSYLSVSNQPQH
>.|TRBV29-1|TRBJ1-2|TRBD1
SVQGQGRDYT
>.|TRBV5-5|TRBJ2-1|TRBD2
ASSRLADITYNEQF
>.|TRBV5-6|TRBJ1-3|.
ASSFRRTGNTIY
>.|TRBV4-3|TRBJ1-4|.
ASSQDKRGWEKLF
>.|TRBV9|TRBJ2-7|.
ASSPHRTAYEQY
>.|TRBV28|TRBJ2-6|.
ASSLYGAVTGANVLT
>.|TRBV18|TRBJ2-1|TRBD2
ASSPGTSGSGVNEQF
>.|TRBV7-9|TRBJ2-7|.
ASSLKGGYEQY
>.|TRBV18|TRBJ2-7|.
ASSTRAQYYEQY
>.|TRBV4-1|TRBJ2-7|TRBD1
ASSQDASDRLSPRSYEQY
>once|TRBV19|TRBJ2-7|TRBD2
ASSPIAGPSYEQY
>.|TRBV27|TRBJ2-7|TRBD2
ASSLSGTAPYEQY
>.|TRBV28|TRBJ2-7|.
ASSTPGYEQY
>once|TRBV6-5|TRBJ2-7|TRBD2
ASSYSLGLRSSEQY
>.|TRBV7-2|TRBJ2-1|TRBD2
ASSSSGRAYNEQF
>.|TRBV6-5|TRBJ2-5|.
ASSYPGVPETQY
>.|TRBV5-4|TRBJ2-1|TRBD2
ASSLKREGLNEQF
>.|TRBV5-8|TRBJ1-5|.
ASSLAGGGNQPQH
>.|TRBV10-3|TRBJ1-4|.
AISRSGGEEKLF
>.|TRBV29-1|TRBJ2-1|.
SVDLDATIYEQF